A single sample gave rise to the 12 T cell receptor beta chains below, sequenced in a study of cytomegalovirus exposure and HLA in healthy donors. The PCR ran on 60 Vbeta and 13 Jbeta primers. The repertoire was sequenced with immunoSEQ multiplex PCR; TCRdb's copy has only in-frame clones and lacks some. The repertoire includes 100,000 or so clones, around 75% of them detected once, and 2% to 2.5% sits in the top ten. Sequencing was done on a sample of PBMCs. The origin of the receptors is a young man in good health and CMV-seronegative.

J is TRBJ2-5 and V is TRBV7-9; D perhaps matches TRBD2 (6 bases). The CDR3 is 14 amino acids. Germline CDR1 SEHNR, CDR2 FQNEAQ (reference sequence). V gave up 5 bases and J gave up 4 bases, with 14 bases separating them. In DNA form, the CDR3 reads TGTGCCAGCAGCCCTCAGGCGGGGTTAGAGACCCAGTACTTC. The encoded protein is CASSPQAGLETQYF.

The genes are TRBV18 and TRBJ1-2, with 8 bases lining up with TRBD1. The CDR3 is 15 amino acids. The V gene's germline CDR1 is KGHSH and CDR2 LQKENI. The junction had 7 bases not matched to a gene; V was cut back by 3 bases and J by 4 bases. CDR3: CASSPTGESGYGYTF. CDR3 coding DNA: TGTGCCAGCTCACCGACAGGGGAGTCGGGCTATGGCTACACCTTC.

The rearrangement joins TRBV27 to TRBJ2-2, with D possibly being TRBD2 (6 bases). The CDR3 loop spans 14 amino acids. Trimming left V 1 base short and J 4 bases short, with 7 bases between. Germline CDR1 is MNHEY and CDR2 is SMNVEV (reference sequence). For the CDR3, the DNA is TGTGCCAGCAGTTTATTGGGAGGCACCGGGGAGCTGTTTTTT. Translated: CASSLLGGTGELFF.

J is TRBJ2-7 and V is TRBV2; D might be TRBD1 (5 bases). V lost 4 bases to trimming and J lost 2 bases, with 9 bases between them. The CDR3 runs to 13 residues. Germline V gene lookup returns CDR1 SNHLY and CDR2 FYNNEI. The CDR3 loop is CASSGSGTYEQYF. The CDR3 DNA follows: TGTGCCAGCAGTGGTTCAGGGACCTACGAGCAGTACTTC.

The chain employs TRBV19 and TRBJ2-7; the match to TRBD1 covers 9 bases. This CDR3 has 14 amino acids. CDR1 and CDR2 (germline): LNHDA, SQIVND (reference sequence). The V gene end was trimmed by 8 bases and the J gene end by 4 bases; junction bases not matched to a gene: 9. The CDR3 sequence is CASGAGQGLYEQYF. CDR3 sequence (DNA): TGTGCCAGTGGGGCGGGACAGGGCTTATACGAGCAGTACTTC. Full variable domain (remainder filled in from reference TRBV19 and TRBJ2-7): DGGITQSPKYLFRKEGQNVTLSCEQNLNHDAMYWYRQDPGQGLRLIYYSQIVNDFQKGDIAEGYSVSREKKESFPLTVTSAQKNPTAFYLCASGAGQGLYEQYFGPGTRLTVT.

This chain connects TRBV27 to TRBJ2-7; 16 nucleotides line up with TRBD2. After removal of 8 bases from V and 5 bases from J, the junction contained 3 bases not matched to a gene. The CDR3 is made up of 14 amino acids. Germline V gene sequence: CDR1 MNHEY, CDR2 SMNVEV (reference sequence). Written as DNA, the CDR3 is TGTGCCAGCGAGGGACTAGCGGGGGGGGACGAGCAGTACTTC. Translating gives CASEGLAGGDEQYF.

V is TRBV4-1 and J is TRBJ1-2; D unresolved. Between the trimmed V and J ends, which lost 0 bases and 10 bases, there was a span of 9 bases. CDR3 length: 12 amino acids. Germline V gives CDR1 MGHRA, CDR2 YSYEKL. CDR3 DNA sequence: TGCGCCAGCAGCCAAGACGGGGTTGTCTACACCTTC. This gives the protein CASSQDGVVYTF.

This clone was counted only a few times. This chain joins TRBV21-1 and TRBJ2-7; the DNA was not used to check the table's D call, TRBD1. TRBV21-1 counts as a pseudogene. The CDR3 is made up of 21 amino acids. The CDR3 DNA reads TGTGCCAGCAGCAAAGGGACAGAATACAATCACCTCCCCCCTATTCGCTACGAGCAGTACTTC. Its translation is CASSKGTEYNHLPPIRYEQYF.

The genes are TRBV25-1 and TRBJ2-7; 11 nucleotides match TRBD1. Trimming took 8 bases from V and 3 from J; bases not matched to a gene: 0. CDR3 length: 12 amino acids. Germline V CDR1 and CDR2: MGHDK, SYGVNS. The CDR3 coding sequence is TGTGCCAGCGGGACAGGGGGCTACGAGCAGTACTTC. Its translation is CASGTGGYEQYF.

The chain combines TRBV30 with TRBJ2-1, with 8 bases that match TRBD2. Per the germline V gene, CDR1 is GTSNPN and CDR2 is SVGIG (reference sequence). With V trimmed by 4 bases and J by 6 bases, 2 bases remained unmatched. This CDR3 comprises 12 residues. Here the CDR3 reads CAWTSGRNEQFF. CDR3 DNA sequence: TGTGCCTGGACTAGCGGGCGCAATGAGCAGTTCTTC.

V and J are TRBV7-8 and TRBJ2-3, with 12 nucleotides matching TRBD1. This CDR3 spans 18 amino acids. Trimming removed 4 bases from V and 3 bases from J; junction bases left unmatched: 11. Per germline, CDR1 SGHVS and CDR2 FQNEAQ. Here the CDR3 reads CASSSSGTGGERTDTQYF. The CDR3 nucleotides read TGTGCCAGCAGCTCCTCCGGGACAGGGGGCGAAAGGACAGATACGCAGTATTTT.

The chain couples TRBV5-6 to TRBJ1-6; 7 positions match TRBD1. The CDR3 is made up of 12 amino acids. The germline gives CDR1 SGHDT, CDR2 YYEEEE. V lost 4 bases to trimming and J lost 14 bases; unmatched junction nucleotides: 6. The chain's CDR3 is CASSVTGRALHF. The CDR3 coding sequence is TGTGCCAGCAGCGTGACAGGGCGGGCCCTCCACTTT.